These T cell receptor beta chains were read from a single sample in a study of cytomegalovirus exposure and HLA in healthy donors. The data were produced by immunoSEQ multiplex PCR, yet TCRdb's version contains in-frame clones alone and is incomplete. Here the sample spans just over 150,000 clones, roughly 80% being singletons. Specimen: PBMCs. The source is a woman aged 25 to 39 in good health and CMV-seronegative. CDR3s include the opening cysteine and the closing phenylalanine or tryptophan. The order of the fields is D gene, J gene, V gene, CDR3 protein. D genes are given only for firm matches.

TRBD1 TRBJ1-1 TRBV2 CASSGTGDVEAFF
TRBD1 TRBJ1-5 TRBV2 CASRDRGSTQPQHF
TRBD1 TRBJ2-7 TRBV5-1 CASSSDRDQQYF
- TRBJ2-2 TRBV7-2 CASSPQVVGTGELFF
TRBD2 TRBJ2-3 TRBV4-2 CASSQTGTTSTDTQYF
TRBD2 TRBJ2-1 TRBV5-1 CASSFVTGGPGEQFF
- TRBJ2-5 TRBV5-8 CASSSRMGRETQYF
- TRBJ1-4 TRBV19 CASSTGGGGEKLFF
TRBD1 TRBJ1-4 TRBV19 CASSSTGGDGANEKLFF
TRBD2 TRBJ2-3 TRBV9 CASSRGGGAVDTQYF
- TRBJ1-4 TRBV7-2 CASSLGRSLNEKLFF
- TRBJ2-2 TRBV5-1 CASSPRDSLTGELFF
- TRBJ1-1 TRBV19 CASSKALRATEAFF
TRBD1 TRBJ2-3 TRBV6-6 CASSRDRLDTQYF
TRBD1 TRBJ2-7 TRBV12-5 CATAGTGAGEQYF
- TRBJ2-3 TRBV10-3 CAARSPADTQYF
- TRBJ1-2 TRBV6-5 CASSAGVNYGYTF
- TRBJ2-7 TRBV5-5 CASSLTGSTYEQYF
- TRBJ1-2 TRBV7-8 CASSRRRAHGYTF
- TRBJ2-2 TRBV2 CASKDSFQGGLFF
- TRBJ1-3 TRBV5-6 CASRVWAGNTIYF
TRBD1 TRBJ1-1 TRBV15 CAIHPTGGDTEAFF
- TRBJ2-3 TRBV6-5 CATGPLSYTDTQYF
- TRBJ1-5 TRBV29-1 CSVAGEGWQPQHF
TRBD1 TRBJ1-4 TRBV11-2 CASSFGQGPEKLFF
- TRBJ2-5 TRBV18 CASSPTAGEETQYF
- TRBJ1-1 TRBV5-1 CASSLGGGGEAFF
- TRBJ2-1 TRBV30 CAWRGLYNEQFF
- TRBJ1-1 TRBV20-1 CSAERGEAFF
TRBD1 TRBJ1-6 TRBV10-3 CATQGQGKNSPLHF
TRBD1 TRBJ2-2 TRBV9 CASSVRTGAGGELFF
- TRBJ1-1 TRBV6-5 CASSYSSQVGAFF
TRBD2 TRBJ2-7 TRBV18 CASSRLLAGADSYEQYF
TRBD1 TRBJ2-4 TRBV30 CAWSAPGTAALIQYF
TRBD1 TRBJ2-2 TRBV14 CASSQTGRAGELFF